The rows below give T cell receptor beta chains drawn from one sample of a study of cytomegalovirus exposure and HLA in healthy donors. The data were produced by immunoSEQ multiplex PCR, yet TCRdb's version contains in-frame clones alone and is incomplete. Found here are 75,000 to 80,000 clones, around 73% of them singletons; the top ten hold approximately 8.9%. Sample: PBMCs. These receptors originate from a woman in her thirties or forties in good health and CMV-seropositive. Both conserved end residues are part of each CDR3. The D gene is left open where the match is weak. Expanded clones are given a class, and other clones once, few, many or no size at all.

V gene: TRBV9
clone size: NA
D gene: TRBD1
J gene: TRBJ2-1
CDR3 protein: CASSVGQGAYNEQFF
CDR3 DNA: TGTGCCAGCAGCGTTGGACAGGGGGCTTACAATGAGCAGTTCTTC

V gene: TRBV7-2
clone size: NA
D gene: TRBD2
J gene: TRBJ2-5
CDR3 protein: CASSLAGLAGETQYF
CDR3 DNA: TGTGCCAGCAGCTTAGCGGGACTAGCGGGAGAGACCCAGTACTTC

V gene: TRBV4-3
clone size: NA
D gene: NA
J gene: TRBJ2-1
CDR3 protein: CASSRKGGDYNEQFF
CDR3 DNA: TGCGCCAGCAGCCGAAAGGGCGGGGACTACAATGAGCAGTTCTTC

V gene: TRBV6-4
clone size: NA
D gene: TRBD2
J gene: TRBJ2-1
CDR3 protein: CASSERLAGGNEQFF
CDR3 DNA: TGTGCCAGCAGTGAACGACTAGCGGGGGGCAATGAGCAGTTCTTC

V gene: TRBV5-1
clone size: NA
D gene: TRBD2
J gene: TRBJ2-3
CDR3 protein: CASSLGLAADTQYF
CDR3 DNA: TGCGCCAGCAGCTTGGGACTAGCTGCAGATACGCAGTATTTT

V gene: TRBV14
clone size: NA
D gene: NA
J gene: TRBJ1-6
CDR3 protein: CASSQDRGTAIRSPLHF
CDR3 DNA: TGTGCCAGCAGCCAAGATCGGGGTACGGCCATAAGATCACCCCTCCACTTT

V gene: TRBV30
clone size: few
D gene: NA
J gene: TRBJ1-2
CDR3 protein: CAWREAGGTYYGYTF
CDR3 DNA: TGTGCCTGGAGGGAAGCCGGGGGTACTTACTATGGCTACACCTTC

V gene: TRBV7-2
clone size: NA
D gene: NA
J gene: TRBJ2-1
CDR3 protein: CASSPQPGQSEQFF
CDR3 DNA: TGTGCCAGCAGCCCGCAGCCGGGACAAAGTGAGCAGTTCTTC

V gene: TRBV6-4
clone size: NA
D gene: NA
J gene: TRBJ1-6
CDR3 protein: CASSRDSNLNSPLHF
CDR3 DNA: TGTGCCAGCAGTCGGGACTCAAACCTTAATTCACCCCTCCACTTT

V gene: TRBV30
clone size: NA
D gene: NA
J gene: TRBJ1-5
CDR3 protein: CAWSGGQVQPQHF
CDR3 DNA: TGTGCCTGGAGTGGTGGGCAGGTCCAGCCCCAGCATTTT

V gene: TRBV19
clone size: NA
D gene: NA
J gene: TRBJ2-5
CDR3 protein: CASSFGTLYQETQYF
CDR3 DNA: TGTGCCAGTAGTTTCGGGACACTGTACCAAGAGACCCAGTACTTC

V gene: TRBV30
clone size: NA
D gene: TRBD1
J gene: TRBJ1-2
CDR3 protein: CAGVGTGYGYTF
CDR3 DNA: TGTGCCGGCGTCGGGACAGGTTATGGCTACACCTTC

V gene: TRBV7-2
clone size: NA
D gene: NA
J gene: TRBJ1-4
CDR3 protein: CASSSQTGVSEKLFF
CDR3 DNA: TGTGCCAGCAGCTCCCAGACAGGAGTTAGTGAAAAACTGTTTTTT

V gene: TRBV6-1
clone size: NA
D gene: NA
J gene: TRBJ1-1
CDR3 protein: CASSPITPPRAEAFF
CDR3 DNA: TGTGCCAGCAGTCCTATCACACCCCCGAGGGCTGAAGCTTTCTTT

V gene: TRBV10-3
clone size: NA
D gene: TRBD2
J gene: TRBJ2-7
CDR3 protein: CASSYHITSGNFYEQYF
CDR3 DNA: TGTGCCAGCAGTTACCACATTACTAGCGGCAATTTCTACGAGCAGTACTTC

V gene: TRBV11-2
clone size: NA
D gene: NA
J gene: TRBJ2-1
CDR3 protein: CASSLDTGVNEQFF
CDR3 DNA: TGTGCCAGCAGCTTAGATACGGGGGTGAATGAGCAGTTCTTC

V gene: TRBV13
clone size: NA
D gene: TRBD1
J gene: TRBJ2-2
CDR3 protein: CASSSSLGQGGTGELFF
CDR3 DNA: TGTGCCAGCAGCTCGTCCTTGGGACAGGGGGGGACCGGGGAGCTGTTTTTT